This passage covers 15 T cell receptor beta chains from one sample sequenced in a study of identical twins. TCRdb re-called the 5' RACE reads through MiXCR, storing one row per CDR3 protein. Of 500,000 to 650,000 distinct CDR3 sequences in the sample, around 7.4% were seen once. The data also belong to a second study, concerning yellow fever vaccine responses in identical twins.

The sequenced sample was PBMCs. The receptor set was obtained from a woman in her late teens or twenties in good health.

At least ten counts were recorded for this clonotype. The chain couples TRBV4-2 to TRBJ1-2, with D unclear. Germline V lookup: CDR1 LGHNA, CDR2 YNFKEQ. The V gene lost 0 bases and the J gene lost 0 bases, with 14 bases spanning the gap. The CDR3 loop spans 17 amino acids. The CDR3 sequence: CASSQDNMIAANYGYTF. The CDR3 region has the DNA TGTGCCAGCAGCCAAGATAACATGATAGCAGCTAACTATGGCTACACCTTC.

This chain links TRBV12-3 or TRBV12-4 with TRBJ1-3; no clear D. The CDR3 is 14 amino acids. Trimming pared 3 bases from V and 0 bases from J, leaving 6 bases between. CDR3 residues: CASSFRPSGNTIYF. CDR3 sequence (DNA): TGTGCCAGCAGTTTTCGGCCCTCTGGAAACACCATATATTTT.

This clonotype was counted ten times or more. The chain is built from TRBV24-1 and TRBJ2-1, with 9 positions matching TRBD2. Looked up from germline, CDR1 is KGHDR and CDR2 is SFDVKD. This CDR3 region has 14 residues. V shed 9 bases and J 4 bases; nucleotides not matched to a gene: 6. CDR3 DNA: TGTGCCACCGGTCGGGCGGGAGGGTACAATGAGCAGTTCTTC. This codes for CATGRAGGYNEQFF.

In its sample, this clonotype was seen many times. This chain uses TRBV5-1 with TRBJ2-3, with 14 bases that match TRBD2. From germline, CDR1 is SGHRS and CDR2 YFSETQ. J was trimmed by 5 bases and V by 1 base; bases with no gene match: 6. The CDR3 runs 17 residues. CDR3 protein: CASSLRLAGGKLDTQYF. The CDR3 coding sequence is TGCGCCAGCAGCTTGAGACTAGCGGGGGGGAAATTAGATACGCAGTATTTT.

A few counts support this clonotype. The CDR3 DNA reads as TGTGCCAGCAGCTTGGGCCCTATCCTTGGCACAGATACGCAGTATTTT. This gives the protein CASSLGPILGTDTQYF. The V call is TRBV5-5, the J call TRBJ2-3, with unresolved D. With 0 bases removed from V and 1 base from J, the gap between germline ends came to 12 bases. Germline assignment: CDR1 SGHKS and CDR2 YYEKEE (reference sequence). There are 16 residues in the CDR3.

This clonotype was seen at least ten times. The rearrangement links TRBV7-2 to TRBJ2-7, with D tentatively TRBD2 (6 bases). V was clipped by 4 bases and J by 2 bases, with 15 bases between them. Germline CDR1 is SGHTA and CDR2 is FQGNSA. The CDR3 has 15 amino acids. The CDR3 DNA reads TGTGCCAGCAGCTCGGGACTTTCGGGACCCTACGAGCAGTACTTC. Protein product: CASSSGLSGPYEQYF.

This clonotype was found a few times. The chain combines TRBV3-1 with TRBJ2-6; D remains unclear. V was clipped by 0 bases and J by 4 bases, with 10 bases between them. The CDR3 contains 16 residues. In germline, CDR1 is LGHDT, CDR2 YNNKEL (reference sequence). The CDR3 is CASSQEIAPGANVLTF. The CDR3 nucleotides are TGTGCCAGCAGCCAAGAGATCGCCCCCGGGGCCAACGTCCTGACTTTC.

Only a few counts were recorded for this clonotype. The V call is TRBV25-1, the J call TRBJ2-5, with D perhaps TRBD1 (5 bases). CDR3 length equals 15 residues. Trimming cost V 4 bases and J 1 base, with 13 bases left between them. Germline V gives CDR1 MGHDK, CDR2 SYGVNS. CDR3 in amino acids: CASSGFHRPQETQYF. The CDR3 DNA reads TGTGCCAGCAGTGGGTTCCACAGGCCCCAAGAGACCCAGTACTTC.

This clonotype was detected only once. The chain links TRBV18 to TRBJ2-3, with 9 bases identical to TRBD1. The trim removed 4 bases at V and 0 bases at J, leaving 5 bases unmatched. CDR1 and CDR2 from the germline V gene are KGHSH and LQKENI. This CDR3 comprises 16 residues. CDR3 sequence (DNA): TGTGCCAGCTCACGCCGGGACAGGGTTAGCACAGATACGCAGTATTTT. Protein: CASSRRDRVSTDTQYF.

The chain joins TRBV7-3 to TRBJ2-3; D is uncertain. V lost 5 bases to trimming and J lost 4 bases, with 13 bases between them. The germline V gene encodes CDR1 SGHTA and CDR2 FQGTGA. CDR3 length: 14 residues. CDR3 sequence (DNA): TGTGCCAGCAGCCAAGGATTCCAACCAGATACGCAGTATTTT. It encodes CASSQGFQPDTQYF.

The sample holds many counts of this clonotype. This chain connects TRBV2 to TRBJ1-5; no firm D call. The CDR3 is 13 amino acids. CDR1 and CDR2 (germline): SNHLY, FYNNEI. Between the trimmed V and J ends, which lost 6 bases and 1 base, there was a span of 7 bases. The CDR3 sequence: CASRGISNQPQHF. The CDR3 region has the DNA TGTGCCAGCAGGGGAATCAGCAATCAGCCCCAGCATTTT.

This chain links TRBV12-3 or TRBV12-4 with TRBJ1-1; D perhaps matches TRBD1 (6 bases). V was pared by 3 bases and J by 1 base, with 9 bases between. The CDR3 covers 14 residues. CDR3 nucleotides: TGTGCCAGCAGTTTCAGGGGACAGAACACTGAAGCTTTCTTT. This translates into CASSFRGQNTEAFF.

The chain employs TRBV7-3 and TRBJ2-2, with 12 positions matching TRBD2. Germline loops: CDR1 SGHTA, CDR2 FQGTGA. The CDR3 length is 17 residues. Trimming removed 6 bases from V and 4 bases from J; junction bases left unmatched: 9. This CDR3 is CASRKPPGLAGTGELFF. CDR3 sequence (DNA): TGTGCCAGCAGAAAGCCCCCGGGACTAGCGGGCACCGGGGAGCTGTTTTTT.

This clonotype has a handful of counts. The chain links TRBV28 to TRBJ1-6; a weak D match, TRBD1 (5 bases). Between the trimmed V and J ends, which lost 5 bases and 9 bases, there was a span of 17 bases. This CDR3 region has 15 residues. Germline loops: CDR1 MDHEN, CDR2 SYDVKM. The DNA of the CDR3 is TGTGCCAGCAGTCCCACAGGCACCCCAGGTTCACCCCTCCACTTT. Translating it yields CASSPTGTPGSPLHF.

This clonotype was recorded a few times. CDR3 DNA: TGTGCCAGCAGCCCCTGGACAGCTTACAATGAGCAGTTCTTC. It yields the protein CASSPWTAYNEQFF. This chain joins TRBV7-9 and TRBJ2-1; D possibly corresponds to TRBD1 (6 bases). Germline V gene lookup returns CDR1 SEHNR and CDR2 FQNEAQ (reference sequence). This CDR3 spans 14 amino acids. V shed 5 bases and J shed 4 bases, with 12 bases lying between them.